This entry concerns a single T cell receptor (beta chain). The CDR3 totals 15 residues. Germline assignment: CDR1 SGHAT and CDR2 FQNNGV. V was cut by 2 bases and J by 1 base, with 11 bases left in between. The data are from a study of blood T cell repertoires in COVID-19. About the research overall: In each case, the material was cDNA or gDNA derived from T cells, B-cell-depleted T cells, or PBMCs.

Participants had their cohort set by participant-reported clinical history. Authors' processing steps: Estimation of nucleated cell counts was performed using reference gene primer amplification. The method was immunoSEQ multiplex PCR; TCRdb's version includes in-frame clones alone and lacks a portion of them. That table is the source of V, J and clone size, and D and trimming were worked out from the DNA. The data contain under 250,000 clones, about 80% of them singletons. Sequenced input: PBMCs or T cells enriched from blood (not recorded which). This rearrangement joins TRBV11-2 to TRBJ1-1; D call uncertain. This clonotype was sampled from a woman aged 45 to 65 who had been exposed to COVID-19. As DNA, the CDR3 is TGTGCCAGCAGCTTACGTCTCGGGAGGAACACTGAAGCTTTCTTT. Protein sequence: CASSLRLGRNTEAFF. Based on the CDR3 plus reference TRBV11-2 and TRBJ1-1, the full variable domain is EAGVAQSPRYKIIEKRQSVAFWCNPISGHATLYWYQQILGQGPKLLIQFQNNGVVDDSQLPKDRFSAERLKGVDSTLKIQPAKLEDSAVYLCASSLRLGRNTEAFFGQGTRLTVV.